Given below is one T cell receptor (beta chain) in context. The antigen is undetermined. TCRdb keeps only in-frame clones here, not all; method: immunoSEQ multiplex PCR. The repertoire holds some 700,000 clones, with 90% as singletons. CD8 memory was a combination that joined CD45RO+ cells with CCR7-negative CD45RA+ TemRA cells. The sample comes from a study of shared clonotypes between healthy human individuals. Study results and caveats: The donor pool, a small one, limited the genetic and exposure-history diversity represented. Naive subsets tended to show greater estimated richness than memory subsets. It was anticipated that sequencing depth would influence how many clonotypes donors shared.

This CDR3 comprises 16 residues. Trimming shortened V by 1 base and J by 3 bases, and 16 bases separated the two germline ends. Germline assignment: CDR1 LGHNA and CDR2 YNFKEQ. The V gene is TRBV4-2, the J gene TRBJ2-7; possibly TRBD2 for D (7 bases). This sequence originates from a man aged 18 to 30 in good health. Some clones in this sample may be carry-over from other donors' samples. The material sequenced was memory CD8+ T cells from PBMCs. Subset of the sample: CD45RO+ cells pooled with CCR7-negative TemRA cells. Written as DNA, the CDR3 is TGTGCCAGCAGCCAAGTGTCACTAGGGGGGGACTACGAGCAGTACTTC. Encoded protein: CASSQVSLGGDYEQYF.